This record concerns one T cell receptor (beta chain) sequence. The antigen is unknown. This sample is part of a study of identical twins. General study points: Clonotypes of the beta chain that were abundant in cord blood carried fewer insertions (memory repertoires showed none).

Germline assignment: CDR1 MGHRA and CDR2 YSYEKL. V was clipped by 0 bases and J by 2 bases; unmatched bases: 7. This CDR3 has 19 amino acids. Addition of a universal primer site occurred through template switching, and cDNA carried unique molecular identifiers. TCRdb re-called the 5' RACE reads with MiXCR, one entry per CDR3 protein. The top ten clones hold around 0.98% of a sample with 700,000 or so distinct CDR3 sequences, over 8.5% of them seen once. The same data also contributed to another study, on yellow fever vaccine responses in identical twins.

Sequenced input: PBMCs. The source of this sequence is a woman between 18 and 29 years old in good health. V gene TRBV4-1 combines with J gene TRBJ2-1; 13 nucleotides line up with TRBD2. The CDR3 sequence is CASSQESLAGGGTYNEQFF. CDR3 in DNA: TGCGCCAGCAGCCAAGAATCACTAGCGGGAGGGGGAACCTACAATGAGCAGTTCTTC.